This TCR beta chain was observed in a study of T cell responses to AZD1222 COVID-19 vaccine. Whole-study results and caveats: Baseline seropositivity occurred in only 5 to 7 AZD1222 recipients.

CDR1 and CDR2 from the germline V gene are MGHDK and SYGVNS. Trimming removed 4 bases at V and 3 bases at J, with 10 bases between. This CDR3 has 13 residues. As to this clone: The antigen is undetermined.

The method was immunoSEQ multiplex PCR; TCRdb's version includes in-frame clones alone and lacks a portion of them. The sample consists of around 84,000 clones, roughly 88% of them appearing once. The sample consisted of peripheral blood, taken 28 days after the second AZD1222 dose. The rearrangement links TRBV25-1 to TRBJ2-7; weak D call: TRBD1 (5 bases). The sequence came from an adult who received the AZD1222 COVID-19 vaccine. The DNA of the CDR3 is TGTGCCAGCAGTGTAGGGGCCAGCTACGAGCAGTACTTC. Its translation: CASSVGASYEQYF.